This paragraph reports one T cell receptor beta chain. TCRdb reanalysed the 5' RACE reads using MiXCR and keeps one entry per CDR3 protein. The repertoire holds about 490,000 distinct CDR3 sequences, over 12% seen once, with roughly 0.44% in the top ten. The sample originates from a study of identical twins. The germline CDR1 and CDR2 sequences are MDHEN and SYDVKM. The V segment lost 5 bases and the J segment 3 bases; nucleotides outside the gene matches: 6. The CDR3 length is 14 residues. This same sample was also part of a study on yellow fever vaccine responses in identical twins.

The sequence was obtained from a woman younger than 35 in good health. This sequence joins TRBV28 and TRBJ2-7; 8 nucleotides match TRBD1. Sequences were obtained from CD4+ T cells sorted from blood. CDR3 sequence: CASSTGGSNYEQYF. DNA of the CDR3: TGTGCCAGCAGTACAGGGGGGTCTAACTACGAGCAGTACTTC.